This entry features one T cell receptor beta chain sequence. The antigen is unknown. With 4 bases removed from V and 2 bases from J, the gap between germline ends came to 6 bases. The germline CDR1 and CDR2 sequences are SGHTA and FQGTGA. CDR3 length: 14 amino acids. These data are taken from a study of memory CD4+ T cells and cytomegalovirus serostatus. Findings and caveats of the study: The CMV-associated TCR signature appears largely within the CD4+ memory repertoire. Each of around 69 CMV-associated TCRbeta sequences occurred in one to five individuals. Repertoires predicted CMV serostatus with median bootstrapped AUC of about 0.96.

Per the study methods: After removing out-of-frame reads, 2,204,828 distinct TCRbeta sequences remained. Using immunoSEQ multiplex PCR, the repertoire was profiled, and TCRdb retains in-frame clones only, with some absent. V and J calls plus clone size are reproduced from that table; the DNA served to infer D and trimming. This sample has approximately 92,000 clones, with over 70% found just once. Single viable CD3+CD4+CD8-CD45RO+ cells were sorted as the memory CD4+ T cells. Sequences were obtained from memory CD4+ T cells from blood. The chain carries TRBV7-3 and TRBJ2-6; D not certain. This clonotype was obtained from an adult in good health and CMV-seropositive. Here the CDR3 DNA reads TGTGCCAGCAGCTCGGGTACTGGGGCCAACGTCCTGACTTTC. It yields the protein CASSSGTGANVLTF.